A single T cell receptor beta chain is shown here with its context. The sample is drawn from a study of blood T cell repertoires in COVID-19. Study-wide context: In each case, the material was cDNA or gDNA derived from T cells, B-cell-depleted T cells, or PBMCs.

The repertoire was sequenced with immunoSEQ multiplex PCR; TCRdb's copy has only in-frame clones and lacks some. The sample yields 300,000 to 450,000 clones, more than 70% seen once. Trimming removed 5 bases from V and 2 bases from J, with 10 bases in between. Germline V CDR1 and CDR2: MNHEY, SVGAGI. CDR3 length: 13 residues. The gene calls are TRBV6-5 and TRBJ2-7, with D maybe TRBD2 (5 bases). The TCR sequence derives from a woman in her twenties or thirties with COVID-19, enrolled during active disease. The sequenced sample was peripheral blood. CDR3 DNA: TGTGCCAGCAGTAACCCCGGGGCCTACGAGCAGTACTTC. Amino acids: CASSNPGAYEQYF.